The next 8 T cell receptor beta chains were all read from a single sample in a study of post-analysis software for immune sequencing data. General observations from the study: TRBV5-6, TRBV5-1 and TRBV20-1 were among roughly five TRBV segments more frequent in patients than controls.

Antigen specificity for these receptors is unknown. Libraries were made from TCR beta cDNA, and they carried unique molecular identifiers. TCRdb called the PCR reads again in MiXCR, with one record for every CDR3 protein. The sample records 750,000 to 900,000 distinct CDR3 sequences, about 43% being singletons. The specimen was blood. Every receptor here comes from a girl under 18 with multiple sclerosis.

The V and J genes are TRBV12-3 or TRBV12-4 and TRBJ2-4; 7 positions agree with TRBD2. The better agreement between TRBJ2-7 and the DNA end casts doubt on the J call. The CDR3 spans 15 residues. This CDR3 reads CASSLAGAGEGEQYF. DNA for the CDR3: TGTGCCAGCAGTTTAGCCGGTGCGGGGGAGGGCGAGCAGTACTTC.

This clonotype has a handful of counts. The chain combines TRBV29-1 with TRBJ1-1, with 7 bases that match TRBD1. The V gene end was trimmed by 4 bases and the J gene end by 3 bases; junction bases not matched to a gene: 5. Germline V CDR1 and CDR2: SQVTM, ANQGSEA. CDR3 length: 13 amino acids. Here the CDR3 reads CSVARQGDTEAFF. The CDR3 nucleotides are TGCAGCGTTGCCAGACAGGGAGACACTGAAGCTTTCTTT.

The rearrangement links TRBV6-5 to TRBJ2-1, with D unclear. Germline V gene sequence: CDR1 MNHEY, CDR2 SVGAGI. The CDR3 loop spans 11 amino acids. V lost 5 bases, J lost 7 bases, and 6 bases lay in between. The CDR3 loop is CASSHINEQFF. The CDR3 coding sequence is TGTGCCAGCAGTCACATAAATGAGCAGTTCTTC.

This clonotype was picked up a small number of times. The chain joins TRBV6-5 to TRBJ1-2; tentative D call: TRBD1 (5 bases). CDR3 size: 13 residues. Germline V CDR1 and CDR2: MNHEY, SVGAGI. V lost 8 bases to trimming and J lost 4 bases, with 14 bases between them. DNA for the CDR3: TGTGCCAGCCGGGGCGCGGGCGGCTATGGCTACACCTTC. It codes for CASRGAGGYGYTF.

This clonotype has only a few counts. V and J are TRBV30 and TRBJ2-7, with TRBD2 identical over 14 bases. The CDR3 has 16 amino acids. V trimming: 4 bases; J trimming: 3 bases; junction bases outside the gene matches: 8. The germline V gene has CDR1 GTSNPN and CDR2 SVGIG (reference sequence). The CDR3 DNA sequence: TGTGCCTGGACCTCGGGGACTAGCGGGGGTAACTACGAGCAGTACTTC. Amino acids: CAWTSGTSGGNYEQYF. Looking up the rest from reference TRBV30 and TRBJ2-7 gives the full variable domain: SQTIHQWPATLVQPVGSPLSLECTVEGTSNPNLYWYRQAAGRGLQLLFYSVGIGQISSEVPQNLSASRPQDRQFILSSKKLLLSDSGFYLCAWTSGTSGGNYEQYFGPGTRLTVT.

This chain connects TRBV30 to TRBJ2-1; 10 nucleotides agree with TRBD2. Trimming took 3 bases from V and 7 from J; bases not matched to a gene: 9. The CDR3 sequence is 15 residues long. Germline CDR1 reads GTSNPN; CDR2 reads SVGIG (reference sequence). CDR3 amino acids: CAWRSIAGGGNEQFF. The CDR3 nucleotides read TGTGCCTGGAGATCAATAGCGGGAGGAGGTAATGAGCAGTTCTTC.

The chain uses TRBV12-3 or TRBV12-4 and TRBJ2-5; tentatively, D is TRBD2 (5 bases). The CDR3 totals 13 residues. V was clipped by 3 bases and J by 11 bases, with 16 bases between them. CDR3 in DNA: TGTGCCAGCAGTTTGGGGATTTCGTGGGAGCAGTACTTC. This encodes CASSLGISWEQYF.

The CDR3 here is CAWSSPRTAIQETQYF. In DNA form, the CDR3 reads TGTGCCTGGAGTTCCCCCAGGACAGCAATCCAAGAGACCCAGTACTTC. J is TRBJ2-5 and V is TRBV30; a weak D match, TRBD1 (6 bases). This CDR3 contains 16 residues. V lost 2 bases and J lost 1, with 17 bases in between. Germline values: CDR1 GTSNPN, CDR2 SVGIG (reference sequence).